The 4 T cell receptor beta chains given below trace back to one sample, sequenced in a study of T-cell memory formation after mild COVID-19. TCRdb recomputed calls from the 5' RACE reads with MiXCR, one row per CDR3 protein. The top ten clones hold about 3.8% of a sample with more than 150,000 distinct CDR3 sequences, 11% of them seen once. Sequenced sample: PBMCs or a T cell subset sorted from them (not recorded which). The receptors derive from a man younger than 35 who had mild COVID-19 (a few samples of this study predate the infection). Cell type and time point are not known.

This clonotype appeared many times. V is TRBV7-2 and J is TRBJ2-1; 7 positions match TRBD1. This CDR3 is 16 amino acids long. V was clipped by 0 bases and J by 2 bases; unmatched bases: 4. Per the germline V gene, CDR1 is SGHTA and CDR2 is FQGNSA. The CDR3 DNA reads TGTGCCAGCAGCTTAGCGAGAGACAGGGCCTACAATGAGCAGTTCTTC. Translating it yields CASSLARDRAYNEQFF.

The chain has TRBV7-9 and TRBJ2-3; the match to TRBD2 covers 8 bases. The CDR3 covers 18 residues. V shed 3 bases and J 1 base; nucleotides not matched to a gene: 12. Germline V CDR1 and CDR2: SEHNR, FQNEAQ (reference sequence). As DNA, the CDR3 is TGTGCCAGCAGCTTTCCTTCGGGGGGTAGCGGGGGCACAGATACGCAGTATTTT. It codes for CASSFPSGGSGGTDTQYF.

J is TRBJ2-7 and V is TRBV6-5, with D perhaps TRBD1 or TRBD2 (5 bases each). Germline V gives CDR1 MNHEY, CDR2 SVGAGI. The CDR3 consists of 14 residues. Trimming took 6 bases from V and 4 from J, leaving 16 bases between them. The CDR3 nucleotides read TGTGCCAGCAGCCTGCAGGGTCCGGGGTACGAGCAGTACTTC. This translates into CASSLQGPGYEQYF.

The rearrangement links TRBV4-3 to TRBJ1-1; D not resolved. The germline CDR1 and CDR2 sequences are LGHNA and YSLEER. The V gene lost 3 bases and the J gene lost 8 bases, with 19 bases spanning the gap. CDR3 length: 15 residues. The CDR3 is CASSHAPPPREEAFF. CDR3 in DNA: TGCGCCAGCAGCCATGCCCCCCCGCCCCGGGAAGAAGCTTTCTTT.